The 14 T cell receptor beta chains listed next were all sequenced from one sample in a study of blood T cells in healthy people across ages (dated by TCRdb to the mid-2010s). Library generation was performed with 5' RACE. These reads were obtained on an Illumina HiSeq 2500. The second PCR ran for roughly 7 to 12 cycles and used a J-beta primer mix along with a sample-barcoded 5' primer. The raw public data were reprocessed by TCRdb itself: fastp quality trimming at Q25, MiXCR clonotype calling, in-frame beta chains only. Entries that share a CDR3 protein sequence are merged under the most common genes and DNA. Counted in this sample were hundreds of thousands of distinct CDR3 sequences; 45% to 70% of them appeared once. Jointly, the top ten make up around a quarter of the sample. The sample comprised blood. The receptors shown here come from a man aged 35-49 years in good health.

This chain joins TRBV20-1 and TRBJ2-5; no clear D gene. Trimming shortened V by 6 bases and J by 5 bases, and 13 bases separated the two germline ends. CDR3 size: 12 residues. From germline, CDR1 is DFQATT and CDR2 SNEGSKA (reference sequence). In DNA form, the CDR3 reads TGCAGTGCCCATGACCTGGGGGAGACCCAGTACTTC. It is translated as CSAHDLGETQYF.

This clonotype was seen more than once but under ten times. V is TRBV4-2 and J is TRBJ2-1; 12 nucleotides line up with TRBD2. CDR1 is LGHNA and CDR2 is YNFKEQ in the germline V gene. The V segment lost 0 bases and the J segment 9 bases; nucleotides outside the gene matches: 12. The CDR3 has 18 amino acids. The CDR3, as DNA: TGTGCCAGCAGCCAAGATTCAGTCTTAGCTAGCGGGGGGGCTGAGCAGTTCTTC. Its protein is CASSQDSVLASGGAEQFF.

The sample holds a few counts of this clonotype. This chain uses TRBV29-1 with TRBJ2-5, with 11 bases identical to TRBD2. The CDR3 runs 15 residues. CDR1 SQVTM and CDR2 ANQGSEA come from the germline V gene. Unmatched junction bases numbered 7, after V lost 6 bases and J lost 1 base. CDR3 nucleotide sequence: TGCAGCGTCCAGGGACTAGCGGTAATCCAAGAGACCCAGTACTTC. Translating it yields CSVQGLAVIQETQYF.

The sample holds a few counts of this clonotype. The chain links TRBV6-2 or TRBV6-3 to TRBJ2-7; D is perhaps TRBD2 (5 bases). Germline CDR1 reads MNHEY; CDR2 reads SVGEGT. Trimming took 5 bases from V and 2 from J, leaving 16 bases between them. The CDR3 consists of 15 residues. CDR3 loop: CASSPGVRSTYEQYF. The DNA of the CDR3 is TGTGCCAGCAGTCCCGGGGTCAGGTCCACCTACGAGCAGTACTTC.

The V and J genes are TRBV20-1 and TRBJ2-6; no definite D call. The CDR3 extends over 17 amino acids. V dropped 0 bases and J dropped 0 bases, with 12 bases sitting between them. Germline CDR1 DFQATT, CDR2 SNEGSKA (reference sequence). This CDR3 reads CSARDNGRSSGANVLTF. Here the CDR3 DNA reads TGCAGTGCTAGAGATAACGGCCGGAGCTCTGGGGCCAACGTCCTGACTTTC.

The chain has TRBV6-1 and TRBJ2-3; TRBD2 agrees at 9 bases. The CDR3 length is 18 residues. Germline CDR1 reads MNHNS; CDR2 reads SASEGT. V trimming: 8 bases; J trimming: 6 bases; junction bases outside the gene matches: 21. CDR3 nucleotide sequence: TGTGCCAGCCGACAGATAGCGGGAGTCTCGCCGGCATCCGATACGCAGTATTTT. As protein: CASRQIAGVSPASDTQYF.

V and J are TRBV20-1 and TRBJ1-1; no firm D call. V shed 6 bases and J shed 5 bases, with 16 bases lying between them. The germline CDR1 and CDR2 sequences are DFQATT and SNEGSKA (reference sequence). The CDR3 runs 13 residues. CDR3 bases: TGCAGTGCCCAAAGGTCGCTGGGGACTGAAGCTTTCTTT. Its protein product is CSAQRSLGTEAFF.

The chain combines TRBV7-2 with TRBJ2-5; 13 nucleotides align to TRBD2. This CDR3 region has 16 residues. Germline CDR1 SGHTA, CDR2 FQGNSA. J was trimmed by 6 bases and V by 5 bases; bases with no gene match: 9. The CDR3 region is CASSPVVLAGGQTQYF. CDR3 DNA sequence: TGTGCCAGCAGCCCCGTCGTACTAGCGGGAGGGCAGACCCAGTACTTC.

This chain joins TRBV7-2 and TRBJ1-4; 7 bases map to TRBD1. The CDR3 sequence is 14 residues long. V gave up 5 bases and J gave up 7 bases; unmatched junction bases: 7. Germline values: CDR1 SGHTA, CDR2 FQGNSA. The CDR3 nucleotides are TGTGCCAGCAGCCCGAGGGGGCCAGGTGAAAAACTGTTTTTT. Amino acids: CASSPRGPGEKLFF.

This clonotype occurred a few times. This rearrangement joins TRBV20-1 to TRBJ2-4; 7 bases fit TRBD2. With 3 bases clipped from V and 4 bases from J, the junction kept 6 bases outside the gene matches. CDR1 and CDR2 from the germline V gene are DFQATT and SNEGSKA (reference sequence). This CDR3 comprises 14 residues. DNA for the CDR3: TGCAGTGCTAGTCCGTCGGGAGGAAAAAACATTCAGTACTTC. Its protein is CSASPSGGKNIQYF.

There are many counts of this clonotype. This chain joins TRBV10-3 and TRBJ2-7, with D possibly TRBD2 on 7 matching bases. The CDR3 loop spans 16 amino acids. V lost 2 bases, J lost 6 bases, and 20 bases lay in between. CDR1 is ENHRY and CDR2 is SYGVKD in the germline V gene. Here the CDR3 DNA reads TGTGCCATCAGTGAGACGGGGGGACATACCATGTGCGAGCAGTACTTC. Its protein product is CAISETGGHTMCEQYF.

This clonotype was detected ten times or more. The chain links TRBV7-2 to TRBJ2-5, with 7 bases identical to TRBD2. CDR3 length: 16 amino acids. Germline values: CDR1 SGHTA, CDR2 FQGNSA. V lost 3 bases to trimming and J lost 0 bases; unmatched junction nucleotides: 7. In DNA, the CDR3 is TGTGCCAGCAGCTTTCAGGCTAGCGGTAACCAAGAGACCCAGTACTTC. It specifies CASSFQASGNQETQYF. Full variable domain (missing parts from reference TRBV7-2 and TRBJ2-5): GAGVSQSPSNKVTEKGKDVELRCDPISGHTALYWYRQSLGQGLEFLIYFQGNSAPDKSGLPSDRFSAERTGGSVSTLTIQRTQQEDSAVYLCASSFQASGNQETQYFGPGTRLLVL.

V gene TRBV7-2 combines with J gene TRBJ2-5; D is undetermined. Trimming stripped 8 bases from V and 2 bases from J, with 9 bases between. The CDR3 runs to 12 residues. Germline-derived CDR1 and CDR2 are SGHTA and FQGNSA. CDR3 sequence reads: CASQLVQETQYF. As DNA, the CDR3 is TGTGCCAGCCAGCTAGTACAAGAGACCCAGTACTTC. The variable domain in full, completed from reference TRBV7-2 and TRBJ2-5, reads GAGVSQSPSNKVTEKGKDVELRCDPISGHTALYWYRQSLGQGLEFLIYFQGNSAPDKSGLPSDRFSAERTGGSVSTLTIQRTQQEDSAVYLCASQLVQETQYFGPGTRLLVL.

This clonotype was detected a few times. CDR3 sequence reads: CASSLTAGPDTQYF. In nucleotides, the CDR3 is TGCGCCAGCAGCTTGACAGCGGGGCCCGATACGCAGTATTTT. The chain uses TRBV5-1 and TRBJ2-3; 7 bases match TRBD2. The CDR3 is 14 amino acids. CDR1 and CDR2 from the germline V gene are SGHRS and YFSETQ. Trimming cost V 1 base and J 6 bases; bases outside gene matches: 5. Full variable domain (rest looked up from reference TRBV5-1 and TRBJ2-3): KAGVTQTPRYLIKTRGQQVTLSCSPISGHRSVSWYQQTPGQGLQFLFEYFSETQRNKGNFPGRFSGRQFSNSRSEMNVSTLELGDSALYLCASSLTAGPDTQYFGPGTRLTVL.